This note documents a single T cell receptor beta chain sequence. The antigen remains undetermined. The junction differs from germline at one of its ends, possibly a read error. CDR3 size: 13 residues. Points from the study as a whole: The larger-cohort validation was restricted to a single TCR beta V-J rearrangement rather than whole repertoires.

Constant-region reverse primers amplified full-length variable regions, followed by semi-nested Nested Universal Primer A PCR. One entry per CDR3 protein results from TCRdb running MiXCR on the 5' RACE reads. The sample has several thousand distinct CDR3 sequences, 36% seen once; the top ten hold approximately 6.3%. The clonotype originates from a female donor with breast cancer. Material: tumor-infiltrating memory CD4+ T cells sorted from the breast tumor. This sample's subset: memory CD4+ T cells, CD4+CD45RO+CD25-. The V call is TRBV12-3 or TRBV12-4, the J call TRBJ2-5; no definite D call. CDR3 amino acids: CASSPHMIETRYF. Here the CDR3 DNA reads TGTGCCAGCAGTCCACATATGATCGAGACCCGGTACTTC.